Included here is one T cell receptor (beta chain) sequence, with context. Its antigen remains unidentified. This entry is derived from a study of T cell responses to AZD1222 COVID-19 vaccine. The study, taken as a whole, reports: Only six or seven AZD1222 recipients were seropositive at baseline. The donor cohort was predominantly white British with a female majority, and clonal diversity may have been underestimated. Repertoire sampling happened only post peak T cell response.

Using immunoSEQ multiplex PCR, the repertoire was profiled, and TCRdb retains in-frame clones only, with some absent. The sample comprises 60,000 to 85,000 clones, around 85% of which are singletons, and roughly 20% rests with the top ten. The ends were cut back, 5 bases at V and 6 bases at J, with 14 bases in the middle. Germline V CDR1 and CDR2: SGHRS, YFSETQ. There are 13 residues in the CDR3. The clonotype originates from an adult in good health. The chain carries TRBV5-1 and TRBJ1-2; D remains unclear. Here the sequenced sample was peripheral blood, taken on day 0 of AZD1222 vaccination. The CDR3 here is CASRDKGLDGYTF. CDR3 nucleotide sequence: TGCGCCAGCAGGGATAAGGGCCTGGATGGCTACACCTTC.